This T cell receptor (beta chain) was retrieved from a study of beta chain features in type 1 diabetes. Study outcomes and limitations: All four CD4+ subsets of Type 1 diabetes patients contained TCRB CDR3s that were moderately but significantly shorter.

Expressed TCRB transcripts were sequenced because the entire RNA isolate underwent reverse transcription. The table came from immunoSEQ multiplex PCR; TCRdb's copy has only in-frame clones and leaves some out. Of a few hundred thousand clones in the sample, approximately 13% were seen once. This clone appeared a few times. Its target is not known. This CDR3 comprises 17 residues. Germline-derived CDR1 and CDR2 are MNHEY and SMNVEV (reference sequence). V lost 5 bases, J lost 4 bases, and 22 bases lay in between. The genes are TRBV27 and TRBJ2-3, with D perhaps TRBD2 (6 bases). The sample taken for sequencing was naive CD4+ T cells from blood. The sequence came from a young woman with type 1 diabetes. The CDR3 sequence is CASSRLASGAAPDTQYF. DNA for the CDR3: TGTGCCAGCAGTCGTTTAGCATCGGGAGCCGCCCCAGATACGCAGTATTTT.